These T cell receptor beta chains were read from a single sample in a study of blood T cell repertoires in COVID-19. Produced via immunoSEQ multiplex PCR; TCRdb's table is partial and in-frame only. This sample yields around 53,000 clones, of which around nine tenths are seen a single time; more than 6% belongs to the top ten. The sample taken for sequencing was peripheral blood. The source of these receptors is a woman aged 60-75 years with COVID-19, enrolled during active disease. The CDR3 runs from the conserved cysteine through the conserved F or W. Fields, in order: CDR3 protein, CDR3 DNA, clone size, V gene, D gene, J gene. A D gene is named only where the DNA matches it firmly. Clone size is stated in some rows and not others, as once, few, many or a class when expanded.

CDR3 protein: CASSLAAGAYNEQFF; CDR3 DNA: TGTGCCAGCAGCTTAGCCGCGGGGGCCTACAATGAGCAGTTCTTC; clone size: -; V gene: TRBV11-3; D gene: TRBD2; J gene: TRBJ2-1
CDR3 protein: CATSYTRVNLHNSPLHF; CDR3 DNA: TGTGCCACCAGTTACACCAGGGTCAATCTTCATAATTCACCCCTCCACTTT; clone size: -; V gene: TRBV24-1; D gene: -; J gene: TRBJ1-6
CDR3 protein: CASSETSGRAFGEQFF; CDR3 DNA: TGTGCCAGCAGTGAAACTAGCGGGAGGGCCTTTGGTGAGCAGTTCTTC; clone size: -; V gene: TRBV2; D gene: TRBD2; J gene: TRBJ2-1
CDR3 protein: CASSRGLAGIYEQYF; CDR3 DNA: TGTGCCAGCAGCCGTGGACTAGCGGGAATCTACGAGCAGTACTTC; clone size: -; V gene: TRBV3-1/TRBV3-2; D gene: TRBD2; J gene: TRBJ2-7
CDR3 protein: CASMRRSSYEQYF; CDR3 DNA: TGTGCCAGCATGAGGAGAAGCTCCTACGAGCAGTACTTC; clone size: -; V gene: TRBV2; D gene: -; J gene: TRBJ2-7
CDR3 protein: CASNPRLSGANVLTF; CDR3 DNA: TGTGCCAGCAACCCAAGACTATCTGGGGCCAACGTCCTGACTTTC; clone size: -; V gene: TRBV5-6; D gene: -; J gene: TRBJ2-6
CDR3 protein: CASSERTASTTNEKLFF; CDR3 DNA: TGTGCCAGCAGTGAAAGGACAGCGTCAACAACTAATGAAAAACTGTTTTTT; clone size: -; V gene: TRBV6-1; D gene: -; J gene: TRBJ1-4
CDR3 protein: CALQGRVNEQYF; CDR3 DNA: TGTGCCTTACAGGGGAGAGTAAACGAGCAGTACTTC; clone size: many; V gene: TRBV30; D gene: TRBD1; J gene: TRBJ2-7
CDR3 protein: CASSPWEAGVIADTQYF; CDR3 DNA: TGTGCCAGCAGTCCCTGGGAAGCGGGAGTGATAGCAGATACGCAGTATTTT; clone size: -; V gene: TRBV28; D gene: TRBD2; J gene: TRBJ2-3
CDR3 protein: CASSSRGRVVAEAFF; CDR3 DNA: TGTGCCAGCAGTTCCAGAGGCAGGGTCGTCGCTGAAGCTTTCTTT; clone size: -; V gene: TRBV6-2/TRBV6-3; D gene: -; J gene: TRBJ1-1
CDR3 protein: CASSHPTLGARLSYEQYF; CDR3 DNA: TGTGCCAGCAGCCATCCAACCCTGGGGGCTAGGCTCTCCTACGAGCAGTACTTC; clone size: -; V gene: TRBV7-9; D gene: -; J gene: TRBJ2-7
CDR3 protein: CASSITPDRGTFGYTF; CDR3 DNA: TGTGCCAGTAGTATAACACCCGACAGGGGGACTTTTGGCTACACCTTC; clone size: -; V gene: TRBV19; D gene: TRBD1; J gene: TRBJ1-2
CDR3 protein: CATSSGELRLVSNTGELFF; CDR3 DNA: TGTGCCACCAGCAGCGGAGAACTGAGGCTAGTTTCGAACACCGGGGAGCTGTTTTTT; clone size: -; V gene: TRBV15; D gene: -; J gene: TRBJ2-2
CDR3 protein: CASSPTQDNEQFF; CDR3 DNA: TGTGCCAGCTCCCCCACTCAGGACAATGAGCAGTTCTTC; clone size: -; V gene: TRBV18; D gene: -; J gene: TRBJ2-1
CDR3 protein: CASSFRRDRGRYEQYF; CDR3 DNA: TGTGCCAGCAGTTTCCGCCGGGACAGGGGGCGGTACGAGCAGTACTTC; clone size: -; V gene: TRBV28; D gene: TRBD1; J gene: TRBJ2-7
CDR3 protein: CASSGLAGTYEQYF; CDR3 DNA: TGCGCCAGCAGTGGTCTAGCGGGAACCTACGAGCAGTACTTC; clone size: once; V gene: TRBV10-2; D gene: TRBD2; J gene: TRBJ2-7
CDR3 protein: CASSHGTQNEKLFF; CDR3 DNA: TGTGCCAGCAGCCACGGGACTCAGAATGAAAAACTGTTTTTT; clone size: -; V gene: TRBV7-9; D gene: -; J gene: TRBJ1-4
CDR3 protein: CASSPTRFGEQFF; CDR3 DNA: TGTGCCAGCAGCCCGACACGTTTTGGTGAGCAGTTCTTC; clone size: few; V gene: TRBV11-3; D gene: -; J gene: TRBJ2-1
CDR3 protein: CASRRLAGGTGELFF; CDR3 DNA: TGTGCCAGCAGAAGACTAGCGGGAGGGACCGGGGAGCTGTTTTTT; clone size: -; V gene: TRBV27; D gene: TRBD2; J gene: TRBJ2-2
CDR3 protein: CAWSQQSRGYSNQPQHF; CDR3 DNA: TGTGCCTGGAGCCAACAATCTCGCGGTTATAGCAATCAGCCCCAGCATTTT; clone size: -; V gene: TRBV30; D gene: -; J gene: TRBJ1-5
CDR3 protein: CASRDRGGPNTEAFF; CDR3 DNA: TGTGCCAGTAGGGACAGGGGAGGGCCGAACACTGAAGCTTTCTTT; clone size: -; V gene: TRBV19; D gene: TRBD1; J gene: TRBJ1-1
CDR3 protein: CASSPPGLINNEQFF; CDR3 DNA: TGTGCCAGCAGCCCCCCAGGCCTCATAAACAATGAGCAGTTCTTC; clone size: -; V gene: TRBV11-2; D gene: -; J gene: TRBJ2-1
CDR3 protein: CASSPDTVTYEQYF; CDR3 DNA: TGTGCCAGCTCCCCAGACACCGTGACCTACGAGCAGTACTTC; clone size: -; V gene: TRBV18; D gene: -; J gene: TRBJ2-7
CDR3 protein: CASSPRGNTEAFF; CDR3 DNA: TGTGCCAGCAGCCCGCGAGGAAACACTGAAGCTTTCTTT; clone size: -; V gene: TRBV2; D gene: -; J gene: TRBJ1-1
CDR3 protein: CASSDRVRLGGEQFF; CDR3 DNA: TGTGCCAGCAGCGACAGGGTCAGACTTGGGGGTGAGCAGTTCTTC; clone size: -; V gene: TRBV25-1; D gene: TRBD1; J gene: TRBJ2-1
CDR3 protein: CATSSVDRASEKLFF; CDR3 DNA: TGTGCCACCAGCTCCGTAGACAGGGCGAGTGAAAAACTGTTTTTT; clone size: -; V gene: TRBV15; D gene: TRBD1; J gene: TRBJ1-4
CDR3 protein: CASSRGGADTQYF; CDR3 DNA: TGCGCCAGCAGCCGCGGAGGCGCAGATACGCAGTATTTT; clone size: -; V gene: TRBV5-1; D gene: -; J gene: TRBJ2-3
CDR3 protein: CASSFRPASGTRTDTQYF; CDR3 DNA: TGTGCCAGCAGTTTCCGACCGGCTAGCGGGACCCGCACAGATACGCAGTATTTT; clone size: -; V gene: TRBV27; D gene: TRBD2; J gene: TRBJ2-3
CDR3 protein: CASSETASGAYEQYF; CDR3 DNA: TGTGCCAGCAGTGAAACGGCTAGCGGCGCCTACGAGCAGTACTTC; clone size: -; V gene: TRBV2; D gene: TRBD2; J gene: TRBJ2-7
CDR3 protein: CSVQRENTGELFF; CDR3 DNA: TGCAGCGTTCAACGGGAAAACACCGGGGAGCTGTTTTTT; clone size: -; V gene: TRBV29-1; D gene: -; J gene: TRBJ2-2
CDR3 protein: CASSTRDGSYEQYF; CDR3 DNA: TGTGCCAGCAGCACGCGGGACGGCTCCTACGAGCAGTACTTC; clone size: -; V gene: TRBV7-2; D gene: -; J gene: TRBJ2-7
CDR3 protein: CASSLRESSGNTIYF; CDR3 DNA: TGTGCCAGCAGCTTAAGGGAGAGCTCTGGAAACACCATATATTTT; clone size: -; V gene: TRBV11-3; D gene: -; J gene: TRBJ1-3
CDR3 protein: CASSLGAKRGASEQYF; CDR3 DNA: TGCGCCAGCAGCTTGGGGGCTAAGCGGGGGGCTTCCGAGCAGTACTTC; clone size: few; V gene: TRBV5-1; D gene: TRBD2; J gene: TRBJ2-7
CDR3 protein: CASSQDLRGQFF; CDR3 DNA: TGTGCCAGCAGTCAGGACCTTAGGGGGCAGTTCTTC; clone size: -; V gene: TRBV5-5; D gene: -; J gene: TRBJ2-1
CDR3 protein: CASSSIRRDRKFF; CDR3 DNA: TGTGCCAGCAGTTCTATAAGACGGGACAGAAAGTTCTTC; clone size: once; V gene: TRBV7-3; D gene: TRBD1; J gene: TRBJ2-1
CDR3 protein: CASSLANAGGADTQYF; CDR3 DNA: TGCGCCAGCAGCTTGGCTAACGCGGGAGGAGCAGATACGCAGTATTTT; clone size: -; V gene: TRBV5-1; D gene: TRBD2; J gene: TRBJ2-3
CDR3 protein: CASSANEGGGYNEQFF; CDR3 DNA: TGTGCCAGCAGTGCAAACGAGGGGGGGGGTTACAATGAGCAGTTCTTC; clone size: -; V gene: TRBV25-1; D gene: -; J gene: TRBJ2-1
CDR3 protein: CASSEITGTRSPLHF; CDR3 DNA: TGTGCCAGCAGTGAAATTACAGGAACACGTTCACCCCTCCACTTT; clone size: few; V gene: TRBV6-1; D gene: -; J gene: TRBJ1-6
CDR3 protein: CASRDHSSNYNEQFF; CDR3 DNA: TGTGCCAGCAGGGACCACTCCTCGAACTACAATGAGCAGTTCTTC; clone size: -; V gene: TRBV6-4; D gene: -; J gene: TRBJ2-1
CDR3 protein: CASSLELAGAYEQYF; CDR3 DNA: TGTGCCAGCAGCTTGGAACTAGCGGGAGCATACGAGCAGTACTTC; clone size: -; V gene: TRBV5-4; D gene: TRBD2; J gene: TRBJ2-7
CDR3 protein: CSVGPGQDYGYTF; CDR3 DNA: TGCAGCGTCGGACCGGGACAGGACTATGGCTACACCTTC; clone size: -; V gene: TRBV29-1; D gene: TRBD1; J gene: TRBJ1-2
CDR3 protein: CASSFRQGGWNEQFF; CDR3 DNA: TGTGCCAGCAGCTTCAGACAGGGGGGTTGGAATGAGCAGTTCTTC; clone size: -; V gene: TRBV9; D gene: TRBD1; J gene: TRBJ2-1